This TCR beta chain was documented in a study of OX40 agonist ivuxolimab in advanced cancers. Whole-study context: The mean age was approximately 56 years, ranging from 23 to 79, with around four fifths of participants male.

Germline lookup yields CDR1 SNHLY and CDR2 FYNNEI. This CDR3 region has 14 residues. V dropped 7 bases and J dropped 4; count of bases not matched to a gene: 7. TCRdb's copy holds only in-frame clones and misses some; the assay was immunoSEQ multiplex PCR. The sample includes around 70,000 clones, around 86% of them seen just once. This sequence originates from an adult with an advanced solid tumor such as melanoma, head and neck, liver or kidney cancer. This chain uses TRBV2 with TRBJ2-4; 7 nucleotides match TRBD1. The sample here was CD4+ or CD8+ T cells sorted from blood, taken in a trial of the OX40 agonist ivuxolimab. Here the CDR3 reads CASNSGTVKNIQYF. CDR3 in DNA: TGTGCCAGCAACTCCGGGACAGTGAAAAACATTCAGTACTTC.